The 21 T cell receptor beta chains below come from one sample, sequenced in a study of patients and donors after allogeneic stem cell transplantation. Via MiXCR, TCRdb re-called the RT-PCR reads, giving one row per CDR3 protein. The data hold over 350,000 distinct CDR3 sequences, with around 16% observed a single time. The sample was blood, either unsorted or a sorted T cell fraction (not recorded which). These receptors originate from a human donor who was either an allogeneic HSCT recipient or a stem cell or donor lymphocyte infusion donor (not recorded which). It is not recorded whose cells these are; they may come from a transplant donor.

The V call is TRBV7-7, the J call TRBJ2-2; D may be TRBD1 or TRBD2 (6 bases each). Per the germline V gene, CDR1 is SSHAT and CDR2 is FNYEAQ (reference sequence). This CDR3 region has 16 residues. The V gene lost 3 bases and the J gene lost 5 bases, with 16 bases spanning the gap. The CDR3 spells CASSLPGAPETGELFF. The DNA of the CDR3 is TGTGCCAGCAGCTTGCCGGGGGCGCCGGAGACCGGGGAGCTGTTTTTT.

In this sample, this clonotype turned up many times. This chain joins TRBV29-1 and TRBJ1-1; D remains unclear. The length of the CDR3 is 12 residues. Trimming cost V 3 bases and J 5 bases, with 10 bases left between them. Germline values: CDR1 SQVTM, CDR2 ANQGSEA. CDR3 residues: CSVDRKVTEAFF. The DNA for the CDR3 is TGCAGCGTTGACAGGAAGGTAACTGAAGCTTTCTTT.

This chain uses TRBV20-1 with TRBJ1-5; TRBD1 might be the D (5 bases). The V end was cut by 5 bases, the J end by 7 bases, with 15 bases between. The CDR3 is 13 residues long. The germline gives CDR1 DFQATT, CDR2 SNEGSKA (reference sequence). The CDR3 spells CSAAGEGWQPQHF. Here the CDR3 DNA reads TGCAGTGCTGCGGGGGAGGGGTGGCAGCCCCAGCATTTT.

Only a few counts were recorded for this clonotype. This rearrangement joins TRBV20-1 to TRBJ2-4; 7 nucleotides align to TRBD2. Germline V gives CDR1 DFQATT, CDR2 SNEGSKA (reference sequence). The CDR3 extends over 18 amino acids. V trimming: 2 bases; J trimming: 0 bases; junction bases outside the gene matches: 13. CDR3 loop: CSARLDGEGIIAKNIQYF. The CDR3 DNA sequence: TGCAGTGCTAGACTGGACGGGGAGGGGATAATAGCCAAAAACATTCAGTACTTC.

Only a few counts were recorded for this clonotype. The rearrangement uses TRBV4-1 and TRBJ2-7; 11 bases align to TRBD1. Trimming at V came to 3 bases and at J to 5 bases, leaving 6 bases not matched to a gene. Germline CDR1 is MGHRA and CDR2 is YSYEKL. The CDR3 has 15 residues. The CDR3 protein is CASSQRDRGLDEQYF. The CDR3 DNA reads TGCGCCAGCAGCCAGAGGGACAGGGGGTTGGACGAGCAGTACTTC.

The rearrangement uses TRBV6-5 and TRBJ2-7; perhaps TRBD1 as D (5 bases). Germline V gene lookup returns CDR1 MNHEY and CDR2 SVGAGI. Trimming shortened V by 8 bases and J by 5 bases, and 13 bases separated the two germline ends. This CDR3 has 12 residues. CDR3 nucleotides: TGTGCCAGCGGGGCATGGGTCGACGAGCAGTACTTC. Residues: CASGAWVDEQYF.

This clonotype was counted a few times. The gene calls are TRBV9 and TRBJ1-3; possibly TRBD1 for D (6 bases). The CDR3 has 17 amino acids. Germline assignment: CDR1 SGDLS and CDR2 YYNGEE. Trimming cost V 0 bases and J 1 base, with 14 bases left between them. The CDR3 nucleotides are TGTGCCAGCAGCGTAGATTTGGGGGACAAGTCTGGAAACACCATATATTTT. This codes for CASSVDLGDKSGNTIYF.

This clonotype has more than one count but fewer than ten. The V gene is TRBV20-1, the J gene TRBJ2-1, with 9 bases matching TRBD2. Germline V gene sequence: CDR1 DFQATT, CDR2 SNEGSKA (reference sequence). This CDR3 has 19 amino acids. The trim removed 0 bases at V and 2 bases at J, leaving 14 bases unmatched. CDR3 DNA: TGCAGTGCTAGAGATCCTATGAGGGGGCGGGGGGGCCCCTACAATGAGCAGTTCTTC. Its protein product is CSARDPMRGRGGPYNEQFF.

This clonotype was counted many times. The rearrangement joins TRBV9 to TRBJ2-7; D possibly corresponds to TRBD2 (6 bases). The germline V gene encodes CDR1 SGDLS and CDR2 YYNGEE. V lost 0 bases, J lost 7 bases, and 17 bases lay in between. The CDR3 is made up of 15 amino acids. CDR3 sequence: CASSVEGDFLDEQYF. CDR3 nucleotide sequence: TGTGCCAGCAGCGTAGAAGGGGACTTCCTGGATGAGCAGTACTTC.

This clonotype came up a few times. The rearrangement links TRBV11-2 to TRBJ2-7; 8 positions match TRBD1. Trimming took 1 base from V and 2 from J; bases not matched to a gene: 7. CDR1 and CDR2 from the germline V gene are SGHAT and FQNNGV. The CDR3 contains 16 residues. DNA of the CDR3: TGTGCCAGCAGCTTAGTTTTCAAGGACAGGGCCTACGAGCAGTACTTC. It specifies CASSLVFKDRAYEQYF.

The sample holds a few counts of this clonotype. The V call is TRBV7-9, the J call TRBJ2-1; D is ambiguous. In germline, CDR1 is SEHNR, CDR2 FQNEAQ (reference sequence). Deletions cut 5 bases from V and 7 bases from J, with 15 bases between. The CDR3 is made up of 14 amino acids. CDR3 region: CASSIRATENEQFF. Here the CDR3 DNA reads TGTGCCAGCAGCATCCGGGCCACTGAAAATGAGCAGTTCTTC.

The V call is TRBV11-1, the J call TRBJ2-2; TRBD2 might be the D (6 bases). The CDR3 has 15 residues. V gave up 6 bases and J gave up 5 bases, with 16 bases separating them. The germline CDR1 and CDR2 sequences are SGHAT and FQDESV (reference sequence). The CDR3 DNA is TGTGCCAGCAGTCGTGGGGGGACGGGAACCGGGGAGCTGTTTTTT. Its protein is CASSRGGTGTGELFF.

The V gene is TRBV5-1, the J gene TRBJ2-3, with D uncertain. Germline CDR1 is SGHRS and CDR2 is YFSETQ. V dropped 6 bases and J dropped 5 bases, with 10 bases sitting between them. The CDR3 covers 12 residues. In DNA form, the CDR3 reads TGCGCCAGCACCCCAGGTGGAGATACGCAGTATTTT. As protein: CASTPGGDTQYF.

In its sample, this clonotype was seen a few times. This sequence joins TRBV28 and TRBJ2-7; D possibly corresponds to TRBD2 (5 bases). Germline lookup yields CDR1 MDHEN and CDR2 SYDVKM. The CDR3 has 15 amino acids. Trimming pared 3 bases from V and 2 bases from J, leaving 14 bases between. This CDR3 is CASSFSGLGTYEQYF. CDR3 in DNA: TGTGCCAGCAGTTTTTCCGGACTGGGGACCTACGAGCAGTACTTC.

This clonotype has a count of ten or more. The chain carries TRBV7-9 and TRBJ1-3, with no clear D. Looked up from germline, CDR1 is SEHNR and CDR2 is FQNEAQ (reference sequence). The V and J ends lost 2 bases and 0 bases respectively, with 11 bases between them. This CDR3 comprises 16 residues. The CDR3 loop is CASSLIPRSSGNTIYF. The CDR3 DNA is TGTGCCAGCAGCTTAATTCCCCGGAGCTCTGGAAACACCATATATTTT.

The chain uses TRBV7-2 and TRBJ1-1; no clear D. The CDR3 is 14 residues long. Trimming left V 1 base short and J 6 bases short, with 12 bases between. Germline V lookup: CDR1 SGHTA, CDR2 FQGNSA. CDR3 nucleotides: TGTGCCAGCAGCTTAGGGGGTATGGGTCCTGAAGCTTTCTTT. Translated: CASSLGGMGPEAFF.

CDR3 coding DNA: TGTGCCAGCAGCCGACAGGCAGGGTCTGAAGCTTTCTTT. This encodes CASSRQAGSEAFF. The rearrangement joins TRBV7-2 to TRBJ1-1, with D possibly matching TRBD1 (6 bases). The germline V gene encodes CDR1 SGHTA and CDR2 FQGNSA. Trimming took off 5 bases at V and 6 bases at J, with 13 bases between the two ends. This CDR3 is built from 13 residues.

The V call is TRBV6-1, the J call TRBJ1-5, with TRBD1 matching 7 bases. This CDR3 has 15 residues. Trimming removed 5 bases from V and 4 bases from J; junction bases left unmatched: 8. Germline CDR1 reads MNHNS; CDR2 reads SASEGT. The CDR3 loop is CASSLGTVGNQPQHF. The CDR3 DNA follows: TGTGCCAGCAGTCTGGGGACAGTTGGGAATCAGCCCCAGCATTTT.

The chain joins TRBV7-3 to TRBJ2-3; TRBD1 agrees at 8 bases. CDR1 is SGHTA and CDR2 is FQGTGA in the germline V gene. V dropped 2 bases and J dropped 4; count of bases not matched to a gene: 2. The CDR3 length is 14 residues. The CDR3 nucleotides read TGTGCCAGCAGCTTAGACAGGGGCGCAGATACGCAGTATTTT. As protein: CASSLDRGADTQYF.

The table lists this clonotype with a few counts. This chain uses TRBV7-2 with TRBJ2-5; D perhaps matches TRBD2 (5 bases). V gave up 2 bases and J gave up 2 bases, with 18 bases separating them. The length of the CDR3 is 17 residues. CDR1 SGHTA and CDR2 FQGNSA come from the germline V gene. The CDR3 DNA reads TGTGCCAGCAGCTTATACGGGCGGAAAGCGGTTCAAGAGACCCAGTACTTC. It is translated as CASSLYGRKAVQETQYF.

This clonotype came up many times. This chain joins TRBV24-1 and TRBJ2-2; 8 bases are shared with TRBD2. This CDR3 comprises 15 residues. V was pared by 7 bases and J by 1 base, with 4 bases of the junction left unmatched. Germline CDR1 and CDR2: KGHDR and SFDVKD. Here the CDR3 DNA reads TGTGCCACCAGCCGAGGGACTAGGAACACCGGGGAGCTGTTTTTT. Translation gives CATSRGTRNTGELFF.